Following are 22 T cell receptor beta chains from one sample sequenced in a study of cytomegalovirus exposure and HLA in healthy donors. TCRdb's copy holds only in-frame clones and misses some; the assay was immunoSEQ multiplex PCR. The sample has 150,000 to 200,000 clones; 70% to 85% are singletons. The sequencing sample was made of PBMCs. Every receptor here comes from a woman aged 30 to 39 in good health and CMV-seropositive.

The chain combines TRBV7-9 with TRBJ2-7, with 12 bases aligning to TRBD1. J was trimmed by 6 bases and V by 7 bases; bases with no gene match: 7. The CDR3 runs 14 residues. Looked up from germline, CDR1 is SEHNR and CDR2 is FQNEAQ (reference sequence). The CDR3 loop reads CASNKGQGAGEQYF. For the CDR3, the DNA is TGTGCCAGCAACAAGGGACAGGGGGCGGGCGAGCAGTACTTC.

The sample holds one count of this clone. This CDR3 reads CASSFRQAQEAFF. The CDR3 nucleotides read TGTGCCAGCAGTTTCCGACAGGCGCAAGAAGCTTTCTTT. The rearrangement links TRBV6-5 to TRBJ1-1; TRBD1 is a possible D gene (6 bases). V lost 4 bases and J 8 bases, leaving 14 bases between the germline ends. The length of the CDR3 is 13 residues. The V gene's germline CDR1 is MNHEY and CDR2 SVGAGI.

The genes are TRBV19 and TRBJ2-1; 8 nucleotides agree with TRBD1. The CDR3 covers 16 residues. Unmatched junction bases numbered 12, after V lost 5 bases and J lost 6 bases. Germline lookup yields CDR1 LNHDA and CDR2 SQIVND (reference sequence). In DNA form, the CDR3 reads TGTGCCAGTAGTTCCCTTAAGGACAGGGTGGTCAATGAGCAGTTCTTC. Translation: CASSSLKDRVVNEQFF.

There are a few counts of this clone. The chain uses TRBV20-1 and TRBJ2-7, with unresolved D. Germline V CDR1 and CDR2: DFQATT, SNEGSKA (reference sequence). CDR3 length equals 11 residues. V lost 5 bases to trimming and J lost 3 bases, with 8 bases between them. Written as DNA, the CDR3 is TGCAGTGCTCAGAGGAACTACGAGCAGTACTTC. As protein: CSAQRNYEQYF.

This clone has a single count. The chain uses TRBV28 and TRBJ1-5, with D possibly being TRBD1 (5 bases). CDR1 is MDHEN and CDR2 is SYDVKM in the germline V gene. Trimming removed 5 bases at V and 8 bases at J, with 10 bases between. The CDR3 sequence is 12 residues long. The CDR3 is CASSGAPKPQHF. CDR3 nucleotides: TGTGCCAGCAGTGGGGCTCCCAAGCCCCAGCATTTT.

The DNA of the CDR3 is TGTGCCAGCAGACTTACACGGGACAGGAACACTGAAGCTTTCTTT. It is translated as CASRLTRDRNTEAFF. The V call is TRBV7-9, the J call TRBJ1-1; 7 bases are shared with TRBD1. Germline CDR1 is SEHNR and CDR2 is FQNEAQ (reference sequence). The junction had 8 bases not matched to a gene; V was cut back by 6 bases and J by 1 base. The CDR3 has 15 amino acids.

V gene TRBV27 combines with J gene TRBJ2-3; the match to TRBD2 covers 9 bases. Germline V lookup: CDR1 MNHEY, CDR2 SMNVEV (reference sequence). The length of the CDR3 is 16 residues. J lost 4 bases, V lost 4 bases, and 9 bases had no gene match. This chain's CDR3 is CASSWRREGQADTQYF. CDR3 in DNA: TGTGCCAGCAGTTGGCGGCGGGAGGGCCAAGCAGATACGCAGTATTTT.

This clone was observed a single time. The rearrangement uses TRBV5-1 and TRBJ1-2; TRBD1 agrees at 8 bases. V was pared by 4 bases and J by 3 bases, with 8 bases of the junction left unmatched. Germline CDR1 reads SGHRS; CDR2 reads YFSETQ. CDR3 length equals 15 residues. The CDR3 DNA follows: TGCGCCAGCAGCCTATACAGGGGGGTGGACTATGGCTACACCTTC. This sequence encodes CASSLYRGVDYGYTF.

This clone was detected only once. In DNA, the CDR3 is TGTGCCTGGAGTGGGGGAACAGGGCCTAGGGGCTACACCTTC. Protein: CAWSGGTGPRGYTF. This chain links TRBV30 with TRBJ1-2; the D gene is possibly TRBD1 (6 bases). V lost 1 base and J lost 8, with 17 bases in between. The germline V gene encodes CDR1 GTSNPN and CDR2 SVGIG (reference sequence). The CDR3 runs to 14 residues.

This clone was observed a single time. This chain links TRBV6-1 with TRBJ1-1, with D uncertain. Germline lookup yields CDR1 MNHNS and CDR2 SASEGT. Trimming left V 1 base short and J 1 base short, with 4 bases between. The CDR3 has 13 residues. This CDR3 is CASSEGRNTEAFF. For the CDR3, the DNA is TGTGCCAGCAGTGAAGGCAGGAACACTGAAGCTTTCTTT.

Regarding this clone: In the same sample, other DNA sequences code for this CDR3. The chain joins TRBV5-1 to TRBJ2-7, with 7 nucleotides matching TRBD1. J was trimmed by 3 bases and V by 4 bases; bases with no gene match: 4. There are 13 residues in the CDR3. CDR1 is SGHRS and CDR2 is YFSETQ in the germline V gene. This chain's CDR3 is CASSLGQNYEQYF. The DNA of the CDR3 is TGCGCCAGCAGCCTGGGACAGAACTACGAGCAGTACTTC.

The rearrangement uses TRBV6-5 and TRBJ2-7; 7 bases fit TRBD2. V lost 5 bases and J lost 6; bases outside the gene matches: 10. CDR1 and CDR2 from the germline V gene are MNHEY and SVGAGI. This CDR3 spans 14 amino acids. CDR3 protein: CASSHPGGSVEQYF. In DNA, the CDR3 is TGTGCCAGCAGTCACCCGGGGGGTTCGGTCGAGCAGTACTTC.

In its sample, this clone was seen once. The chain uses TRBV2 and TRBJ2-7; D not resolved. This CDR3 region has 11 residues. V lost 3 bases and J 7 bases, leaving 7 bases between the germline ends. Germline CDR1 SNHLY, CDR2 FYNNEI. The CDR3 reads CASSESVEQYF. CDR3 DNA sequence: TGTGCCAGCAGTGAGTCGGTAGAGCAGTACTTC.

This clone occurred a few times. The CDR3 nucleotides are TGTGCCAGCAGGGACAGGGACTTTGCTCAGCCCCAGCATTTT. It translates to CASRDRDFAQPQHF. The rearrangement uses TRBV6-1 and TRBJ1-5; 8 nucleotides align to TRBD1. CDR3 length equals 14 residues. Germline loops: CDR1 MNHNS, CDR2 SASEGT. The V segment lost 6 bases and the J segment 6 bases; nucleotides outside the gene matches: 7.

Written as DNA, the CDR3 is TGCAGTGCTCTACAGCAAGAGACCCAGTACTTC. It yields the protein CSALQQETQYF. The chain is built from TRBV20-1 and TRBJ2-5; D uncertain. The germline gives CDR1 DFQATT, CDR2 SNEGSKA (reference sequence). The ends were cut back, 5 bases at V and 2 bases at J, with 6 bases in the middle. The CDR3 extends over 11 amino acids.

V usage is TRBV28 and J usage is TRBJ1-2; 10 bases are shared with TRBD1. Germline V gene data show CDR1 as MDHEN and CDR2 as SYDVKM. The CDR3 spans 14 residues. V lost 4 bases and J lost 2; bases outside the gene matches: 1. Here the CDR3 reads CASSWTGGNYGYTF. The CDR3 nucleotides are TGTGCCAGCAGTTGGACAGGGGGAAACTATGGCTACACCTTC.

V usage is TRBV6-1 and J usage is TRBJ2-1; D gene uncertain. V dropped 5 bases and J dropped 8 bases, with 7 bases sitting between them. This CDR3 region has 11 residues. CDR1 and CDR2 (germline): MNHNS, SASEGT. The CDR3 protein is CASSYGHEQFF. CDR3 coding DNA: TGTGCCAGCAGTTACGGTCATGAGCAGTTCTTC.

The V gene is TRBV28, the J gene TRBJ1-2, with D perhaps matching TRBD1 (6 bases). This CDR3 has 15 amino acids. Germline V CDR1 and CDR2: MDHEN, SYDVKM. V was cut by 1 base and J by 5 bases, with 14 bases left in between. The CDR3 sequence is CASSLSAGEDYGYTF. In DNA, the CDR3 is TGTGCCAGCAGTTTATCTGCAGGGGAAGATTATGGCTACACCTTC.

The chain employs TRBV27 and TRBJ2-2; TRBD2 matches at 8 bases. V dropped 3 bases and J dropped 1; count of bases not matched to a gene: 4. Germline values: CDR1 MNHEY, CDR2 SMNVEV (reference sequence). CDR3 length: 16 residues. CDR3 sequence (DNA): TGTGCCAGCAGTTTCATGGCGGGAGGGAACACCGGGGAGCTGTTTTTT. Its protein is CASSFMAGGNTGELFF.

This rearrangement joins TRBV5-6 to TRBJ1-5, with no clear D. Germline-derived CDR1 and CDR2 are SGHDT and YYEEEE. CDR3 length: 14 amino acids. V lost 7 bases and J 4 bases, leaving 15 bases between the germline ends. CDR3 residues: CASLSRRRNQPQHF. CDR3 coding DNA: TGTGCCAGCCTAAGTCGACGGCGGAATCAGCCCCAGCATTTT.

The chain recombines TRBV28 with TRBJ1-2; 8 nucleotides agree with TRBD1. CDR3 length: 13 amino acids. The germline V gene encodes CDR1 MDHEN and CDR2 SYDVKM. V lost 6 bases to trimming and J lost 8 bases; unmatched junction nucleotides: 8. This CDR3 reads CASSHGQGFGYTF. CDR3 in DNA: TGTGCCAGCAGCCATGGACAGGGATTCGGCTACACCTTC.

This chain connects TRBV6-5 to TRBJ1-5; D gene ambiguous. Trimming shortened V by 4 bases and J by 6 bases, and 10 bases separated the two germline ends. This CDR3 spans 13 amino acids. Germline lookup yields CDR1 MNHEY and CDR2 SVGAGI. CDR3 residues: CASSSREAQPQHF. In nucleotides, the CDR3 is TGTGCCAGCAGTTCTAGGGAGGCTCAGCCCCAGCATTTT.